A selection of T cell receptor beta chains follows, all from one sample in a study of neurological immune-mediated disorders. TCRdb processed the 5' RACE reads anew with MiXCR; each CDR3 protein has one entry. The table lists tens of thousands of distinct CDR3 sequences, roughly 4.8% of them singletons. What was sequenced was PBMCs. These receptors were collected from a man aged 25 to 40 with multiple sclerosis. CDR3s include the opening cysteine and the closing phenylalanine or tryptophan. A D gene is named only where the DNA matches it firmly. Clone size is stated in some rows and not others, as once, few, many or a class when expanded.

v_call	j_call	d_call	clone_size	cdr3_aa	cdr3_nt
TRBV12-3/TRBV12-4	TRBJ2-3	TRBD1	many	CASSDRGSGDTQYF	TGTGCCAGCAGCGACAGGGGTTCAGGAGATACGCAGTATTTT
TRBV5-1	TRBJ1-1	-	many	CASSLRGVEAFF	TGCGCCAGCAGCTTGCGAGGGGTTGAAGCTTTCTTT
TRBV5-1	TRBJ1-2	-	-	CASSLEYGPLDGYTF	TGCGCCAGCAGCTTGGAGTACGGACCCCTTGATGGCTACACCTTC
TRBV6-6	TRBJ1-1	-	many	CASNWAGLNTEAFF	TGTGCCAGCAACTGGGCAGGGCTGAACACTGAAGCTTTCTTT
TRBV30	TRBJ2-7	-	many	CAWSVLGYEQYF	TGTGCCTGGAGTGTACTCGGCTACGAGCAGTACTTC
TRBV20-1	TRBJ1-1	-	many	CSAFGTFSRGTEAFF	TGCAGTGCCTTTGGGACTTTCTCCCGTGGGACTGAAGCTTTCTTT
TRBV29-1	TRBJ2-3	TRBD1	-	CSVGGQGGTDTQYF	TGCAGCGTCGGAGGCCAGGGGGGCACAGATACGCAGTATTTT
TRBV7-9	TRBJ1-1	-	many	CASTLMEGINEAFF	TGTGCCAGCACCCTTATGGAGGGGATAAATGAAGCTTTCTTT
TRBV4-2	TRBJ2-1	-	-	CASSQDTGTGEDEQFF	TGTGCCAGCAGCCAAGATACCGGGACGGGGGAGGATGAGCAGTTCTTC
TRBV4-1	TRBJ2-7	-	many	CASSQIPSSYEQYF	TGCGCCAGCAGCCAAATACCGAGCTCCTACGAGCAGTACTTC
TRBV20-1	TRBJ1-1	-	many	CSAAQDLNTEAFF	TGCAGTGCCGCACAGGACCTGAACACTGAAGCTTTCTTT
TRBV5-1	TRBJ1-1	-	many	CASSFWQWTEAFF	-
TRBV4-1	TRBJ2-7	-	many	CASSQLIGPADLYEQYF	TGCGCCAGCAGCCAACTGATTGGCCCCGCCGACTTATACGAGCAGTACTTC
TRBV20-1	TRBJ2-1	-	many	CSAMQPGSSYNEQFF	TGCAGTGCCATGCAACCGGGGAGCTCCTACAATGAGCAGTTCTTC
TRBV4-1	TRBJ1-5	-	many	CASRSVKGRGLQPQHF	TGCGCCAGCAGATCGGTGAAAGGAAGGGGTCTTCAGCCCCAGCATTTT
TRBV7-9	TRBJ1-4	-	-	CASSSQGGNEKLFF	TGTGCCAGCAGCTCACAGGGCGGAAATGAAAAACTGTTTTTT
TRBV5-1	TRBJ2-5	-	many	CASSLGAGQQETQYF	TGCGCCAGCAGCTTGGGGGCAGGACAGCAAGAGACCCAGTACTTC
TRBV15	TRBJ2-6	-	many	CATSSTRGLYSGANVLTF	TGTGCCACCAGCAGTACGCGGGGACTCTACTCTGGGGCCAACGTCCTGACTTTC
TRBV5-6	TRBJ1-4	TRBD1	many	CASSRRTGGVEKLFF	TGTGCCAGCAGCCGAAGGACAGGGGGCGTTGAAAAACTGTTTTTT
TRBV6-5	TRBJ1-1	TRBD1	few	CASMTYLGTGGREAFF	TGTGCCAGCATGACCTACTTGGGGACAGGGGGCCGTGAAGCTTTCTTT
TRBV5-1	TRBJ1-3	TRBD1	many	CASSLGTGAAGNTIYF	TGCGCCAGCAGCTTGGGGACAGGGGCGGCTGGAAACACCATATATTTT
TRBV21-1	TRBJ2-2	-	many	CASKDGELFF	TGTGCCAGCAAGGATGGGGAGCTGTTTTTT
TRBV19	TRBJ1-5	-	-	CARRTSGRNQPQHF	TGTGCCAGGAGGACCTCAGGGCGCAATCAGCCCCAGCATTTT
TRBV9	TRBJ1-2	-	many	CASSVDGGKDGYTF	TGTGCCAGCAGCGTAGACGGGGGGAAGGATGGCTACACCTTC
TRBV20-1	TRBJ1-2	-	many	CSAREGNNYGYTF	TGCAGTGCTAGAGAAGGGAACAACTATGGCTACACCTTC
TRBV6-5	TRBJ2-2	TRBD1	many	CASSYSTGVTGELFF	TGTGCCAGCAGTTACTCAACAGGGGTCACCGGGGAGCTGTTTTTT
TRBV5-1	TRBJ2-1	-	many	CASSSLQGKAGQFF	TGCGCCAGCAGCTCGCTACAGGGTAAAGCCGGGCAGTTCTTC
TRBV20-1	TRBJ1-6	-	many	CSASTAGPWSPLHF	TGCAGTGCTTCGACGGCAGGGCCCTGGTCACCCCTCCACTTT
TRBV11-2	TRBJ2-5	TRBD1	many	CASSLDRGGQETQYF	TGTGCCAGCAGCTTGGACAGGGGTGGCCAAGAGACCCAGTACTTC
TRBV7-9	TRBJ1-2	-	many	CASSLVGHNYGYTF	TGTGCCAGCAGCTTAGTAGGTCATAACTATGGCTACACCTTC
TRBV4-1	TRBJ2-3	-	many	CASSQDPGPTDTQYF	TGCGCCAGCAGCCAAGATCCGGGCCCCACAGATACGCAGTATTTT
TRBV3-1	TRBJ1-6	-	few	CASSQADRRGPLNF	TGTGCCAGCAGCCAGGCCGACCGGCGGGGGCCCCTCAACTTT
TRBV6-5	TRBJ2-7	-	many	CASRSFEAGAYEQYF	TGTGCCAGCAGGAGCTTCGAGGCGGGGGCGTACGAGCAGTACTTC
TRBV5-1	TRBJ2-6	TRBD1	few	CTSYEGTGSSGANVLTF	TGCACCAGCTACGAGGGGACAGGGAGCTCTGGGGCCAACGTCCTGACTTTC
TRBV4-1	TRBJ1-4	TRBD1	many	CASSQDGTGGEKLFF	TGCGCCAGCAGCCAAGACGGGACAGGGGGGGAAAAACTGTTTTTT
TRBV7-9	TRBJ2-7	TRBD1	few	CASSARTGGYEQYF	TGTGCCAGCAGCGCCCGGACAGGGGGCTACGAGCAGTACTTC
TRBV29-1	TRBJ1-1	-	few	CSGGNEHTEAFF	TGCAGCGGCGGAAATGAACACACTGAAGCTTTCTTT
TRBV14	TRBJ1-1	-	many	CASSQEYRDSEAFF	TGTGCCAGCAGCCAAGAATACAGGGATTCTGAAGCTTTCTTT
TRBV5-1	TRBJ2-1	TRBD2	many	CASSYSGGNYNEQFF	TGCGCCAGCAGTTATAGCGGGGGAAACTACAATGAGCAGTTCTTC
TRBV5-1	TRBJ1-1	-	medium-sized	CASSLGQKTEAFF	TGCGCCAGCAGCTTGGGACAAAAGACTGAAGCTTTCTTT
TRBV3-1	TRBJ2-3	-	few	CASSQGAGGGDTQYF	TGTGCCAGCAGCCAGGGGGCAGGGGGGGGAGATACGCAGTATTTT
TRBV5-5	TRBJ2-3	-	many	CASSLAVFSTDTQYF	TGTGCCAGCAGCTTGGCTGTGTTTAGCACAGATACGCAGTATTTT
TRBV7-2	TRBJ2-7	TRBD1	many	CASSLPRTGIPGAHEQYF	TGTGCCAGCAGCTTACCTCGGACAGGGATCCCTGGTGCCCACGAGCAGTACTTC
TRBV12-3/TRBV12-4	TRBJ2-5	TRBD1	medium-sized	CASSLGQGWETQYF	TGTGCCAGCAGTTTAGGACAGGGTTGGGAGACCCAGTACTTC
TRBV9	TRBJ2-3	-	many	CASSGLSGSTSYTQYF	TGTGCCAGCAGCGGCCTTTCAGGCTCCACATCATATACGCAGTATTTT
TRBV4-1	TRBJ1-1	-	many	CASSQGAGANTEAFF	TGCGCCAGCAGCCAAGGGGCAGGAGCGAACACTGAAGCTTTCTTT
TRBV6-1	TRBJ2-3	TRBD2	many	CASSRGLAGGSTDTQYF	TGTGCCAGCAGTAGGGGACTAGCGGGGGGAAGCACAGATACGCAGTATTTT
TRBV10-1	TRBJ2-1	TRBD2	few	CASSYPPLAGGLNEQFF	TGCGCCAGCAGTTACCCCCCCCTAGCGGGGGGGCTCAATGAGCAGTTCTTC
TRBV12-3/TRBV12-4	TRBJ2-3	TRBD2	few	CASSLAGTSGFRYF	TGTGCCAGCAGTTTAGCTGGGACTAGCGGGTTCCGGTATTTT
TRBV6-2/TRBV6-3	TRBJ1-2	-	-	CASSRTSDGYTF	TGTGCCAGCAGTCGGACCTCCGATGGCTACACCTTC
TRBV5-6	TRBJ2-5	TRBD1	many	CASSLAGTGGRETQYF	TGTGCCAGCAGCTTGGCCGGGACAGGCGGTCGGGAGACCCAGTACTTC
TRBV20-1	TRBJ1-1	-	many	CSARPWLDTEAFF	TGCAGTGCTCGTCCCTGGTTGGACACTGAAGCTTTCTTT
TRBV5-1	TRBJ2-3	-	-	CASSLQGYTDTQYF	TGCGCCAGCAGCCTACAGGGATACACAGATACGCAGTATTTT
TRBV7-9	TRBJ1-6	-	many	CASSLEDGEGFSYNSPLHF	TGTGCCAGCAGCTTAGAAGATGGGGAGGGATTCTCCTATAATTCACCCCTCCACTTT